These 20 T cell receptor beta chains share one sample of origin, sequenced in a study of blood T cell repertoires in COVID-19. Using immunoSEQ multiplex PCR, the repertoire was profiled, and TCRdb retains in-frame clones only, with some absent. The sample consists of under 150,000 clones, approximately 84% of them appearing once. The material sequenced was peripheral blood. The receptors were gathered from a woman older than 75 with acute or convalescent COVID-19.

The chain carries TRBV6-2 or TRBV6-3 and TRBJ2-1; the match to TRBD2 covers 8 bases. The CDR3 covers 16 residues. The germline CDR1 and CDR2 sequences are MNHEY and SVGEGT. With 4 bases clipped from V and 9 bases from J, the junction kept 14 bases outside the gene matches. CDR3 protein: CASSSERGVAGREQFF. In DNA, the CDR3 is TGTGCCAGCAGTTCCGAAAGGGGAGTAGCGGGACGTGAGCAGTTCTTC.

The chain employs TRBV29-1 and TRBJ2-2; 7 bases fit TRBD1. The V segment lost 7 bases and the J segment 5 bases; nucleotides outside the gene matches: 10. Germline loops: CDR1 SQVTM, CDR2 ANQGSEA. The CDR3 contains 14 residues. The DNA for the CDR3 is TGCAGCGCCTCCGACAGGGAATGGACCGGGGAGCTGTTTTTT. Protein product: CSASDREWTGELFF.

The chain combines TRBV28 with TRBJ2-5; possible D gene TRBD2, 6 bases. The CDR3 has 14 amino acids. V was shortened by 2 bases and J by 6 bases, with 13 bases between the two germline ends. The germline gives CDR1 MDHEN, CDR2 SYDVKM. The CDR3 DNA reads as TGTGCCAGCAGTTTAACCGGGAGTAGGCAGACCCAGTACTTC. This gives the protein CASSLTGSRQTQYF.

V and J are TRBV11-2 and TRBJ2-7; a possible D gene is TRBD2 (5 bases). CDR1 and CDR2 (germline): SGHAT, FQNNGV. Deletions cut 6 bases from V and 0 bases from J, with 15 bases between. The CDR3 has 15 residues. CDR3 protein: CASREERLTSYEQYF. For the CDR3, the DNA is TGTGCCAGCAGGGAGGAGCGGTTGACCTCCTACGAGCAGTACTTC.

CDR3 region: CASSETTGGGRDTQYF. In nucleotides, the CDR3 is TGTGCCAGCAGTGAAACGACAGGGGGAGGAAGAGATACGCAGTATTTT. This chain connects TRBV6-1 to TRBJ2-3; 9 nucleotides agree with TRBD1. CDR1 and CDR2 (germline): MNHNS, SASEGT. J was trimmed by 5 bases and V by 2 bases; bases with no gene match: 8. The CDR3 totals 16 residues.

The V call is TRBV7-2, the J call TRBJ2-7, with unresolved D. V lost 5 bases to trimming and J lost 2 bases, with 7 bases between them. The CDR3 spans 12 residues. In germline, CDR1 is SGHTA, CDR2 FQGNSA. The CDR3 reads CASSISPYEQYF. CDR3 DNA sequence: TGTGCCAGCAGCATTAGTCCCTACGAGCAGTACTTC.

The V and J genes are TRBV19 and TRBJ1-5; 7 bases agree with TRBD1. Trimming removed 10 bases from V and 7 bases from J; junction bases left unmatched: 10. The CDR3 has 13 amino acids. CDR1 and CDR2 (germline): LNHDA, SQIVND (reference sequence). The CDR3 loop is CATTGQAGQPQHF. CDR3 nucleotides: TGTGCCACCACAGGACAGGCGGGGCAGCCCCAGCATTTT. Variable domain in full (rest from reference TRBV19 and TRBJ1-5): DGGITQSPKYLFRKEGQNVTLSCEQNLNHDAMYWYRQDPGQGLRLIYYSQIVNDFQKGDIAEGYSVSREKKESFPLTVTSAQKNPTAFYLCATTGQAGQPQHFGDGTRLSIL.

This chain connects TRBV2 to TRBJ1-2; TRBD1 is a possible D gene (5 bases). V lost 3 bases and J lost 0, with 11 bases in between. Germline lookup yields CDR1 SNHLY and CDR2 FYNNEI. This CDR3 is 15 amino acids long. CDR3 sequence reads: CASSDKGTPNYGYTF. The CDR3 DNA reads as TGTGCCAGCAGTGACAAGGGGACTCCTAACTATGGCTACACCTTC. The whole variable domain, remainder taken from reference TRBV2 and TRBJ1-2, is EPEVTQTPSHQVTQMGQEVILRCVPISNHLYFYWYRQILGQKVEFLVSFYNNEISEKSEIFDDQFSVERPDGSNFTLKIRSTKLEDSAMYFCASSDKGTPNYGYTFGSGTRLTVV.

The genes are TRBV5-4 and TRBJ1-2; TRBD1 matches at 9 bases. Germline values: CDR1 SGHNT, CDR2 YYREEE (reference sequence). The CDR3 is made up of 13 amino acids. V was clipped by 5 bases and J by 3 bases; unmatched bases: 2. The CDR3 loop reads CASRWTGDYGYTF. For the CDR3, the DNA is TGTGCCAGCAGGTGGACAGGGGACTATGGCTACACCTTC. Complete variable domain (other parts from reference TRBV5-4 and TRBJ1-2): ETGVTQSPTHLIKTRGQQVTLRCSSQSGHNTVSWYQQALGQGPQFIFQYYREEENGRGNFPPRFSGLQFPNYSSELNVNALELDDSALYLCASRWTGDYGYTFGSGTRLTVV.

V gene TRBV6-2 or TRBV6-3 combines with J gene TRBJ2-3, with 7 bases identical to TRBD2. CDR1 is MNHEY, CDR2 SVGEGT, per germline. The V and J ends lost 3 bases and 6 bases, in that order; junction bases with no gene match: 9. The CDR3 is 15 amino acids. The CDR3 bases are TGTGCCAGCAGTTATCGCCGTGGGAGGGCTGATACGCAGTATTTT. Translated, it gives CASSYRRGRADTQYF.

This chain connects TRBV30 to TRBJ1-4; the D gene is possibly TRBD1 (6 bases). The germline V and J ends were trimmed by 5 bases and 4 bases, with 11 bases remaining between them. The CDR3 loop spans 13 amino acids. Germline lookup yields CDR1 GTSNPN and CDR2 SVGIG (reference sequence). The CDR3 here is CAWSGQLNEKLFF. In DNA, the CDR3 is TGTGCCTGGTCGGGACAACTTAATGAAAAACTGTTTTTT.

In nucleotides, the CDR3 is TGTGCCAGCAGTTACTACCCCCAGGGTAGTTACGAGCAGTACTTC. Amino acid sequence: CASSYYPQGSYEQYF. The V gene is TRBV6-5, the J gene TRBJ2-7; TRBD1 might be the D (5 bases). V lost 1 base and J lost 4, with 14 bases in between. Per germline, CDR1 MNHEY and CDR2 SVGAGI. The CDR3 consists of 15 residues.

The genes are TRBV27 and TRBJ2-1, with D perhaps TRBD2 (6 bases). CDR3 length equals 15 residues. V lost 5 bases and J 7 bases, leaving 18 bases between the germline ends. Germline V CDR1 and CDR2: MNHEY, SMNVEV (reference sequence). CDR3 bases: TGTGCCAGCAGTCCGTGGGGTAGCGGATTGAATGAGCAGTTCTTC. The encoded protein is CASSPWGSGLNEQFF.

This chain links TRBV7-2 with TRBJ1-6; possibly TRBD1 for D (6 bases). The CDR3 is 16 amino acids. Trimming stripped 1 base from V and 5 bases from J, with 12 bases between. Germline-derived CDR1 and CDR2 are SGHTA and FQGNSA. The CDR3, as DNA: TGTGCCAGCAGCTTAGATAGCACAGGGAATAATTCACCCCTCCACTTT. Protein sequence: CASSLDSTGNNSPLHF. The variable domain in full, completed from reference TRBV7-2 and TRBJ1-6, reads GAGVSQSPSNKVTEKGKDVELRCDPISGHTALYWYRQSLGQGLEFLIYFQGNSAPDKSGLPSDRFSAERTGGSVSTLTIQRTQQEDSAVYLCASSLDSTGNNSPLHFGNGTRLTVT.

This rearrangement joins TRBV29-1 to TRBJ1-1; 7 bases map to TRBD1. This CDR3 region has 10 residues. Germline loops: CDR1 SQVTM, CDR2 ANQGSEA. V was pared by 6 bases and J by 11 bases, with 6 bases of the junction left unmatched. This chain's CDR3 is CSVADRAAFF. For the CDR3, the DNA is TGCAGCGTAGCCGACAGGGCGGCTTTCTTT. Based on the CDR3 plus reference TRBV29-1 and TRBJ1-1, the full variable domain is SAVISQKPSRDICQRGTSLTIQCQVDSQVTMMFWYRQQPGQSLTLIATANQGSEATYESGFVIDKFPISRPNLTFSTLTVSNMSPEDSSIYLCSVADRAAFFGQGTRLTVV.

Note on this clone: The sample contains more than one DNA sequence encoding this CDR3. The CDR3 DNA is TGTGCCAGCAGCCGCGGACAGGGCAATTCACCCCTCCACTTT. Its protein is CASSRGQGNSPLHF. V usage is TRBV6-2 or TRBV6-3 and J usage is TRBJ1-6, with TRBD1 identical over 8 bases. The V gene end was trimmed by 6 bases and the J gene end by 7 bases; junction bases not matched to a gene: 5. Germline CDR1 reads MNHEY; CDR2 reads SVGEGT. The CDR3 length is 14 residues.

The rearrangement links TRBV3-1 (or the pseudogene TRBV3-2) to TRBJ2-2; 7 nucleotides line up with TRBD1. The trim removed 0 bases at V and 6 bases at J, leaving 4 bases unmatched. Germline CDR1 LGHDT, CDR2 YNNKEL (reference sequence). The CDR3 consists of 15 residues. CDR3 nucleotides: TGTGCCAGCAGCCAAGATTGGCAGGGGGCCGGGGAGCTGTTTTTT. Translated, it gives CASSQDWQGAGELFF.

The chain links TRBV30 to TRBJ1-4; tentative D call: TRBD1 (6 bases). Between the trimmed V and J ends, which lost 2 bases and 8 bases, there was a span of 15 bases. Germline CDR1 is GTSNPN and CDR2 is SVGIG (reference sequence). This CDR3 has 14 amino acids. This CDR3 is CAWSLRGLGEKLFF. The CDR3 DNA reads as TGTGCCTGGAGTCTTAGGGGGTTGGGGGAAAAACTGTTTTTT.

The rearrangement links TRBV5-4 to TRBJ1-2, with 8 nucleotides matching TRBD1. Trimming took 4 bases from V and 4 from J; bases not matched to a gene: 3. The CDR3 is made up of 13 amino acids. Germline V lookup: CDR1 SGHNT, CDR2 YYREEE (reference sequence). CDR3: CASSQGAGYGYTF. The CDR3, as DNA: TGTGCCAGCAGCCAGGGGGCAGGCTATGGCTACACCTTC.

The CDR3 DNA reads as TGTGCCAGCAGCTTCGACAGATCCTACGAGCAGTACTTC. Protein: CASSFDRSYEQYF. The chain employs TRBV7-2 and TRBJ2-7, with D possibly matching TRBD1 (5 bases). V lost 3 bases, J lost 1 base, and 7 bases lay in between. The CDR3 consists of 13 residues. Germline V lookup: CDR1 SGHTA, CDR2 FQGNSA.